This TCR beta chain was identified during a study of shared clonotypes between healthy human individuals. Across the study: Three plates each covered CD4 naive and memory; CD8 naive two, CD8 memory one. Regarding the study as a whole: Clonotype sharing across donors was expected to vary with sequencing depth.

Repertoires were generated with immunoSEQ multiplex PCR, while TCRdb's copy carries only in-frame clones and drops some. The sample carries about 640,000 clones, roughly 70% recorded once. The germline gives CDR1 LNHDA, CDR2 SQIVND (reference sequence). The V and J ends lost 8 bases and 7 bases respectively, with 15 bases between them. This CDR3 spans 13 amino acids. This clone was seen more than once but under ten times. Its specificity is not known. Sequenced input: memory CD4+ T cells sorted from blood. Sample subset: CD45RA-negative fraction. The clonotype originates from a woman aged 30 to 39 in good health. The V call is TRBV19, the J call TRBJ1-5; D is undetermined. CDR3 nucleotides: TGTGCCAGTGGTTTGGGCGGGGTCCAGCCCCAGCATTTT. Its protein is CASGLGGVQPQHF.